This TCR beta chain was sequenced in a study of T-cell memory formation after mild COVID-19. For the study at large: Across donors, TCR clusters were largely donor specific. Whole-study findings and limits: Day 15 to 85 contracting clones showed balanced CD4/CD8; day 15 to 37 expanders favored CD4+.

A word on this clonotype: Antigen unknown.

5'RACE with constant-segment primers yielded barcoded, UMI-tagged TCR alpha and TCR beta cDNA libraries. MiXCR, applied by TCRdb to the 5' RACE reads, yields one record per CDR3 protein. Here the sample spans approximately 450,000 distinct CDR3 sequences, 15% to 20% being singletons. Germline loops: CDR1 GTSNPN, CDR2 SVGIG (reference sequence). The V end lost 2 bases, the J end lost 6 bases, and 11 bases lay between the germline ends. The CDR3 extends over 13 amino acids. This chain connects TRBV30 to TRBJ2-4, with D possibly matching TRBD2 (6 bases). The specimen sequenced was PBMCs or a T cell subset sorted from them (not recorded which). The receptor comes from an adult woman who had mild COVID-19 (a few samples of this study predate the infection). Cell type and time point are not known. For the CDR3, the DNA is TGTGCCTGGAGTCATCAGGGACTAAACATTCAGTACTTC. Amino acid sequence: CAWSHQGLNIQYF.